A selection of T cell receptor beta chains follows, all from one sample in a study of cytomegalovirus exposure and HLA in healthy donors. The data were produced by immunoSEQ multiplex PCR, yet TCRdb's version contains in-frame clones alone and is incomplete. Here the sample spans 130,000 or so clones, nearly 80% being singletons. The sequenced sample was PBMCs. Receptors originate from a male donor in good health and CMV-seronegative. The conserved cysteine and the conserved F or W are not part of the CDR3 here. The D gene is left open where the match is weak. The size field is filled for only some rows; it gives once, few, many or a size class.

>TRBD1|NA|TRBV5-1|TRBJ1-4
ASSGDRVELF
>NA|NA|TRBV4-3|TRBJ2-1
ASSQDLRRGGGEQF
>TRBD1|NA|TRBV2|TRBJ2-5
ASSDPGQGRGETQY
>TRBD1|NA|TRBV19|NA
ASSILTGYEQY
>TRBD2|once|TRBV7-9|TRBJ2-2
ASSLLAGPGGELF
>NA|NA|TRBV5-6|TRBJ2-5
ASSFFGGQEETQY
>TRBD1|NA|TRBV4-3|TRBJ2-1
ASSHLLSGTGSPSNEQF
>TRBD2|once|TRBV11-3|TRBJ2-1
ASTLGRAGAVSYNEQF
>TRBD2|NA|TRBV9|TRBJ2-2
ASRSAGGTGELF
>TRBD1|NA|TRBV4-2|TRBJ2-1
ASSQDRQGTEQF
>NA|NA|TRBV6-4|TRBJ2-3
ASSETSGPVTQY
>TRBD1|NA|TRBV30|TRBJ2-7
AWSGTEPYEQY
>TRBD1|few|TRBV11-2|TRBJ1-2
ASSNPGQGYGYT
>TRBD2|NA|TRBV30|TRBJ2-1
AWSEGLAYNEQF
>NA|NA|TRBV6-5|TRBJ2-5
ASSFVSQETQY
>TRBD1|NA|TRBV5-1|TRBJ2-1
ASSLAGQGPYNEQF
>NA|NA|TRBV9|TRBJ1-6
ASSAQGGQDNSPLH
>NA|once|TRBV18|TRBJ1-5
ASSPFNQGGQPQH
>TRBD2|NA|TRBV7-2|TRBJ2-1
ASSHPGLAGAGEQF
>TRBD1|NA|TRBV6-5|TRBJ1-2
ASSWGQGDYGYT
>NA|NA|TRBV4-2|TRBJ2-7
ASSQAARLSSYEQY
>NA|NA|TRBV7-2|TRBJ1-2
ASSLRRGGYGYT
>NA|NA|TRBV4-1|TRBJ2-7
ASSQDWRTLEQY
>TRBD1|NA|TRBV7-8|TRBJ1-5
ASSPNRGEGQPQH
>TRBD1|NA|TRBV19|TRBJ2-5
ASSIDGPRQGGQETQY
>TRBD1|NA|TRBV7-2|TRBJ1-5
ASSPDGQGFGQPQH
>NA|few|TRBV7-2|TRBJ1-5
ASSQRGNQPQH
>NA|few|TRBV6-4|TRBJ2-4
ASSETPGAHIQY
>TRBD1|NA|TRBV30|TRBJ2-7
AWKRDRDYEQY
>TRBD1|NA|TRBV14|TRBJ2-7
ASSYGTGPYEQY
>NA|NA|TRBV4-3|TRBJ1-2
ASSRWGAGYGYT
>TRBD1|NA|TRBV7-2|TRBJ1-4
ASSLARTGDPTNEKLF
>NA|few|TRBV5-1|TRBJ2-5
ASSLVGEETQY
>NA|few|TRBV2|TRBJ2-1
ASSGGYNEQF
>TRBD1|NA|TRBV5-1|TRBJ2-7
ASSLRSGTGVYEQY
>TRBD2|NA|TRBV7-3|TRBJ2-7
ASSSSGGYEQY
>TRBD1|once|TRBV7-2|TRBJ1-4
ASSWKGDRQEKLF
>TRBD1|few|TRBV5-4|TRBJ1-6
ASSQGTDNSPLH
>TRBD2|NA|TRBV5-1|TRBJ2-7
ASSLGGGIDEQY
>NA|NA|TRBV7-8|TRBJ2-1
ASSTYYAGVQNEQF
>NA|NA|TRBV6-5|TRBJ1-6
ASSYDNNSPLH
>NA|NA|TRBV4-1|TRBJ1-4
ASSHAGREFNEKLF
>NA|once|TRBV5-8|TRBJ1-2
ASSLAPVQGISHGYT
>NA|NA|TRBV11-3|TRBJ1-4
ASSLAAGRNEKLF
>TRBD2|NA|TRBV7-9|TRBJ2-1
ASSLSGGRDEQF
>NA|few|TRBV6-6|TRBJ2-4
ASSSQNIQY
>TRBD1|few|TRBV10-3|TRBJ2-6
ATSQGNTGANVLT
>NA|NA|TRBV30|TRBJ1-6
AWTRQSYNSPLH
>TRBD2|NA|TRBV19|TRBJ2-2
ASSPSRGAPLSTGELF
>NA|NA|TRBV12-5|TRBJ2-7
ASGSAYEQY
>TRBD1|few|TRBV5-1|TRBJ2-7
ASSSYGTGDDEQY
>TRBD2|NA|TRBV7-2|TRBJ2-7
ASSPSGGYEQY
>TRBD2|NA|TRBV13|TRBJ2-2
ASSREGLAANTGELF
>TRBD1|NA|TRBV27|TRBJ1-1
ASSLGTGNTEAF
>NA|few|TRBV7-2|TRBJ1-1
ASSLGVFYTEAF